A selection of T cell receptor beta chains follows, all from one sample in a study of T cells in Graves' hyperthyroidism and ophthalmopathy. TCRdb ran MiXCR on the multiplex PCR reads and lists one entry per CDR3 protein. The table records fewer than 700,000 distinct CDR3 sequences, around 15% of them present only once. Sequences were obtained from blood. These receptors were obtained from a woman aged 25-40 years with Graves' hyperthyroidism. Each CDR3 is given with its conserved first and last residue. Each record gives: J gene, D gene, clone size, V gene, CDR3 DNA, CDR3 protein. A D gene is named only where the DNA matches it firmly. Only some rows state a clone size, as once, few, many or a class for expanded clones.

TRBJ2-7 TRBD2 . TRBV14 TGTGCCAGCAGCCAAAACAGCGGGAGGGCCCACGAGCAGTACTTC CASSQNSGRAHEQYF
TRBJ2-1 . many TRBV5-1 TGCGCCAGCAGCCATGCAGGGACATACAACAATGAGCAGTTCTTC CASSHAGTYNNEQFF
TRBJ1-6 . . TRBV5-1 TGCGCCAGCAGCTTGGGGACCAATTCACCCCTCCACTTT CASSLGTNSPLHF
TRBJ2-1 . few TRBV6-6 TGTGCCAGCAGTTACTCGAGAGTTAGTTTTAATGAGCAGTTCTTC CASSYSRVSFNEQFF
TRBJ2-7 TRBD1 . TRBV28 TGTGCCAGCAGTTTATCGGCCGGGACAGGGGGCGACGAGCAGTACTTC CASSLSAGTGGDEQYF
TRBJ1-2 . few TRBV28 TGTGCCAGCGGAACAGGGTTTTTGGAGAACTATGGCTACACCTTC CASGTGFLENYGYTF
TRBJ2-5 . many TRBV28 TGTGCCAGCAGTTTGGCGTTCCAAGAGACCCAGTACTTC CASSLAFQETQYF
TRBJ2-5 TRBD1 . TRBV24-1 TGTGCCACCGGGGGACAGGCCCAAGAGACCCAGTACTTC CATGGQAQETQYF
TRBJ1-2 . many TRBV5-8 TGTGCCAGCAGCTGGTTAGCCGCCCGGGGCTATGGCTACACCTTC CASSWLAARGYGYTF
TRBJ2-2 TRBD2 . TRBV7-9 TGTGCCAGCAGCCACGGACTAGCGCCTAACACCGGGGAGCTGTTTTTT CASSHGLAPNTGELFF
TRBJ1-2 . few TRBV7-2 TGTGCCAGCAGGCCAGAGGGGACCCTAGGCTACACCTTC CASRPEGTLGYTF
TRBJ1-1 . few TRBV10-3 TGTGCCATCAGCGTGGGGGAGAACACTGAAGCTTTCTTT CAISVGENTEAFF
TRBJ1-1 . few TRBV20-1 TGCAGTGCTACAGAGTCGAATACGAACACTGAAGCTTTCTTT CSATESNTNTEAFF
TRBJ1-2 TRBD1 many TRBV3-1 TGTGCCAGCAGCGATGAATACATAGAGACAGGGTTCGGCTACACCTTC CASSDEYIETGFGYTF
TRBJ1-1 . few TRBV24-1 TGTGCCACCCAGGACAGAAACCTTGAAGCTTTCTTT CATQDRNLEAFF